Listed below are T cell receptor beta chains from one sample, sequenced in a study of response to subunit inactivated influenza vaccine. Using its own MiXCR run on the RT-PCR reads, TCRdb lists one record per CDR3 protein. The sample lists about 650,000 distinct CDR3 sequences, around 15% occurring once. This material consisted of PBMCs from blood, taken less than 15 days before vaccination. These receptors all come from a man between 50 and 59 years old who received an inactivated influenza vaccine. The CDR3 runs from the conserved cysteine through the conserved F or W. A D gene is named only where the DNA matches it firmly. Clone size appears in some rows only: once, few, many, or a class for an expanded clone.

few	-	TRBJ2-5	TRBV20-1	19	TGCAGTGCCGATACCATTCTAGCGCGCCCGGAACAATGGATGGGGACCCAGTACTTC	CSADTILARPEQWMGTQYF
-	TRBD1	TRBJ2-3	TRBV15	16	TGTGCCACCAGCGGGAGACAGGGATCCACGGCAGATACGCAGTATTTT	CATSGRQGSTADTQYF
-	TRBD1	TRBJ2-5	TRBV7-6	15	TGTGCCAGCAGCTTAAATTGGGACAGACAAGAGACCCAGTACTTC	CASSLNWDRQETQYF
few	-	TRBJ2-1	TRBV3-1	15	TGTGCCAGCAGCCAGATCCTCCTGGGCTACAATGAGCAGTTCTTC	CASSQILLGYNEQFF
few	-	TRBJ1-4	TRBV7-8	15	TGTGCCAGCAGCTTAGCGGCAGGTATACAAGAAAAACTGTTTTTT	CASSLAAGIQEKLFF
-	-	TRBJ2-7	TRBV5-1	14	TGCGCCAGCAGCTTGGTGACGGACACCTACGAGCAGTACTTC	CASSLVTDTYEQYF
few	-	TRBJ1-3	TRBV19	14	TGTGCCAGTAGGCGACAGCTCTCTGGAAACACCATATATTTT	CASRRQLSGNTIYF
many	-	TRBJ2-3	TRBV5-6	14	TGTGCCAGCAGCTTGCTTACGGACACAGATACGCAGTATTTT	CASSLLTDTDTQYF
-	-	TRBJ2-7	TRBV9	14	TGTGCCAGCAGCGTAGGGCAGATCCCTTACGAGCAGTACTTC	CASSVGQIPYEQYF
-	TRBD1	TRBJ2-7	TRBV4-1	14	TGCGCCAGCAGCTCGTCCGACAGGGAGTACGAGCAGTACTTC	CASSSSDREYEQYF
-	TRBD1	TRBJ2-1	TRBV6-2/TRBV6-3	15	TGTGCCAGCAGTACCGGGACAGGGTTTCAAGATGAGCAGTTCTTC	CASSTGTGFQDEQFF
many	-	TRBJ1-1	TRBV29-1	13	TGCAGCGTCCTATACAGGGCGGACACTGAAGCTTTCTTT	CSVLYRADTEAFF
few	-	TRBJ2-7	TRBV5-4	15	TGTGCCAGCAGCCAAGGACAGTCCCGGGTTTACGAGCAGTACTTC	CASSQGQSRVYEQYF
-	-	TRBJ2-1	TRBV5-1	14	TGCGCCAGCAGCCTACGAACTAGTAGTCCTGAGCAGTTCTTC	CASSLRTSSPEQFF
few	-	TRBJ2-6	TRBV12-3/TRBV12-4	12	TGTGCCAGCAGTGAAGTAGCCAACGTCCTGACTTTC	CASSEVANVLTF
few	TRBD1	TRBJ2-2	TRBV20-1	14	TGCAGTGCTTTGGACAGGGGGAACACCGGGGAGCTGTTTTTT	CSALDRGNTGELFF
-	-	TRBJ2-6	TRBV6-2/TRBV6-3	14	TGTGCCAGTAGACAGACCTCTGGGGCCAACGTCCTGACTTTC	CASRQTSGANVLTF
-	-	TRBJ2-7	TRBV6-5	15	TGTGCCAGCAGTTACCCTGGCAGGGAGCTGTACGAGCAGTACTTC	CASSYPGRELYEQYF
-	-	TRBJ1-1	TRBV27	14	TGTGCCAGCAGGGCCAGGAGCAGGAGCGCTGAAGCTTTCTTT	CASRARSRSAEAFF
-	-	TRBJ2-6	TRBV5-1	15	TGCGCCAGCAGCGTACAGGTCTCTGGGGCCAACGTCCTGACTTTC	CASSVQVSGANVLTF
-	-	TRBJ1-3	TRBV6-5	17	TGTGCCAGCAGTTACAGCCAGGGTAGGAGATCTGGAAACACCATATATTTT	CASSYSQGRRSGNTIYF
-	-	TRBJ2-7	TRBV21-1	16	TGTGCCAGCAGCAATTCCCCCTCAGATGAGGGACCCGAGCAGTACTTC	CASSNSPSDEGPEQYF
-	-	TRBJ2-1	TRBV9	15	TGTGCCAGCAGCGTCTATGGACTCGTGAACAATGAGCAGTTCTTC	CASSVYGLVNNEQFF
many	-	TRBJ1-4	TRBV28	15	TGTGCCAGCAGTCCCCCCCGGGGGCGGGATGAAAAACTGTTTTTT	CASSPPRGRDEKLFF
few	TRBD1	TRBJ2-1	TRBV29-1	13	TGCAGCGTTCACAGGGGGGACTACAATGAGCAGTTCTTC	CSVHRGDYNEQFF
-	TRBD2	TRBJ2-3	TRBV7-2	17	TGTGCCAGCAGCTTAGTTGGCCAGCGGGGGGGCCTGGATACGCAGTATTTT	CASSLVGQRGGLDTQYF
few	-	TRBJ1-6	TRBV6-1	12	TGTGCCAGCAGTGGAGTTCGCGGAGCCCTCCACTTT	CASSGVRGALHF
few	TRBD1	TRBJ2-1	TRBV28	16	TGTGCCAGCAGCTCCTTAGGGGGCCCTTCCTACAATGAGCAGTTCTTC	CASSSLGGPSYNEQFF
many	-	TRBJ2-2	TRBV3-1	14	TGTGCCAGCAGCCAAAACAGAAACACCGGGGAGCTGTTTTTT	CASSQNRNTGELFF
-	-	TRBJ1-4	TRBV6-1	16	TGTGCCAGCAGTGAACCGGTGGGAATAACTAATGAAAAACTGTTTTTT	CASSEPVGITNEKLFF
-	-	TRBJ2-7	TRBV10-2	12	TGCGCCAGCAGTGAGTACTCCTACGAGCAGTACTTC	CASSEYSYEQYF
-	-	TRBJ2-7	TRBV11-2	13	TGTGCCAGCAGCTCGGACGCGGCCTACGAGCAGTACTTC	CASSSDAAYEQYF
few	-	TRBJ1-6	TRBV12-3/TRBV12-4	13	TGTGCCAGCAGTTTATCCCAGGATCCACCCCTCCACTTT	CASSLSQDPPLHF
-	-	TRBJ2-5	TRBV5-1	16	TGCGCCACCAAGGGCACGGAGGGGCCAGCCGGGGAGACCCAGTACTTC	CATKGTEGPAGETQYF
-	-	TRBJ2-7	TRBV6-6	13	TGTGCCCGCTCCCGGAGTGGGACTTCCGAGCAGTACTTC	CARSRSGTSEQYF
-	TRBD1	TRBJ2-1	TRBV19	16	TGTGCCAGTAGTATCCTAGACAGGGTTTTCTACAATGAGCAGTTCTTC	CASSILDRVFYNEQFF
-	-	TRBJ1-2	TRBV6-1	14	TGTGCCAGCAGCCTGAACGCTGCTAACTATGGCTACACCTTC	CASSLNAANYGYTF
many	-	TRBJ2-3	TRBV20-1	15	TGCAGTGCTACCACCCTCACTTGGGGCACAGATACGCAGTATTTT	CSATTLTWGTDTQYF
-	TRBD2	TRBJ2-5	TRBV6-5	16	TGTGCCAGCAGTTCCAGGACTAGAAGCGTAAGAGAGACCCAGTACTTC	CASSSRTRSVRETQYF
few	TRBD2	TRBJ2-1	TRBV6-5	15	TGTGCCAGCAGACGACTAGCGGGGGGGTACAATGAGCAGTTCTTC	CASRRLAGGYNEQFF
-	TRBD2	TRBJ2-1	TRBV29-1	14	TGCAGCGTTAATGGGCGGGAGGGCCGAAATGAGCAGTTCTTC	CSVNGREGRNEQFF
-	TRBD1	TRBJ2-3	TRBV29-1	14	TGCAGCGTTCGGGACAGATCTTTCACAGATACGCAGTATTTT	CSVRDRSFTDTQYF
-	TRBD1	TRBJ1-4	TRBV28	13	TGTGCCACCACAACAGGGGCGTCCGAAAAACTGTTTTTT	CATTTGASEKLFF
many	-	TRBJ1-2	TRBV10-3	14	TGTGCCATCAGTGACTCAAAGGAAGACTATGGCTACACCTTC	CAISDSKEDYGYTF
-	-	TRBJ1-6	TRBV4-3	15	TGCGCCAGCAGCCAAGAAGACAGCCCGGATTCACCCCTCCACTTT	CASSQEDSPDSPLHF
-	-	TRBJ2-7	TRBV6-1	14	TGTGCCAGCAGCGGGTCGGCTGACTCCTACGAGCAGTACTTC	CASSGSADSYEQYF
-	-	TRBJ2-5	TRBV20-1	15	TGCAGTGCTAGCCAGACGCAGGGTGGCCGAGGGACCCAGTACTTC	CSASQTQGGRGTQYF
-	-	TRBJ1-4	TRBV4-2	16	TGTGCCAGCAGCCAAGAGCGGGGGCCCGGGAATGAAAAACTGTTTTTT	CASSQERGPGNEKLFF
-	TRBD2	TRBJ2-3	TRBV5-1	15	TGCGCCAGCAGCTTGACCAAGCGGGGCGTAGATACGCAGTATTTT	CASSLTKRGVDTQYF
few	TRBD2	TRBJ2-3	TRBV3-1	16	TGTGCCAGCAGCGGGATAGCGGGAGCTCCGACAGATACGCAGTATTTT	CASSGIAGAPTDTQYF
few	-	TRBJ2-3	TRBV7-2	16	TGTGCCAGCAGCTTTATTGGTTCTAGCCTGACAGATACGCAGTATTTT	CASSFIGSSLTDTQYF
-	-	TRBJ1-5	TRBV6-2/TRBV6-3	16	TGTGCCAGCACGTACTACCCGGGTAGGGTCAATCAGCCCCAGCATTTT	CASTYYPGRVNQPQHF
few	-	TRBJ1-5	TRBV30	13	TGTGCCTGGAGTCCGGGGCCCAATCAGCCCCAGCATTTT	CAWSPGPNQPQHF
many	-	TRBJ1-2	TRBV12-3/TRBV12-4	12	TGTGCCAGCAGTATCGACAGCTATGGCTACACCTTC	CASSIDSYGYTF
many	-	TRBJ2-5	TRBV20-1	14	TGCAGTGCTAGAGATGGGGCGGACCAAGAGACCCAGTACTTC	CSARDGADQETQYF
-	-	TRBJ2-3	TRBV20-1	16	TGCAGTGCTAGGAAGGCAGCGCGGATGTACACAGATACGCAGTATTTT	CSARKAARMYTDTQYF
few	-	TRBJ2-7	TRBV5-1	13	TGCGCCAGCAGCTTGGTTCAGTCCTACGAGCAGTACTTC	CASSLVQSYEQYF